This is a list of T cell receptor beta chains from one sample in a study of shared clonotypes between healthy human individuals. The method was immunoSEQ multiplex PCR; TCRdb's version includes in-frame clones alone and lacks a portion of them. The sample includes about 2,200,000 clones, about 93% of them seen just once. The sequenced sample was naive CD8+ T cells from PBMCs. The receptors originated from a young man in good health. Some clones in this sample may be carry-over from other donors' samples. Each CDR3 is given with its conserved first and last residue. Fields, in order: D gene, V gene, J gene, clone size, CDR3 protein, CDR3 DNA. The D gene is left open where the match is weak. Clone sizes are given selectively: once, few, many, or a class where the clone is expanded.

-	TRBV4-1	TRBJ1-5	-	CASRNRATDGISNQPQHF	TGCGCCAGCAGAAACAGGGCAACAGACGGTATCAGCAATCAGCCCCAGCATTTT
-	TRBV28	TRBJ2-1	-	CASSLAADNEQFF	TGTGCCAGCAGTTTGGCAGCGGACAATGAGCAGTTCTTC
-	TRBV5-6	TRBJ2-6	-	CASSFGSGANVLTF	TGTGCCAGCAGTTTTGGCAGCGGGGCCAACGTCCTGACTTTC
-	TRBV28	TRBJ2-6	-	CASSFGISGANVLTF	TGTGCCAGCAGTTTTGGTATCTCTGGGGCCAACGTCCTGACTTTC
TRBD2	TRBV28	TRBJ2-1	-	CASSDLAVGNEQFF	TGTGCCAGCAGTGATCTAGCGGTGGGGAATGAGCAGTTCTTC
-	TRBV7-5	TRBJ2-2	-	CVRSPSSGTRNEFKLFF	TGTGTCAGAAGCCCCAGTTCCGGGACTAGGAATGAGTTTAAGCTGTTTTTT
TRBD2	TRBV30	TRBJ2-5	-	CAWVGERGPVRETQYF	TGTGCCTGGGTTGGGGAGCGGGGACCCGTGAGGGAGACCCAGTACTTC
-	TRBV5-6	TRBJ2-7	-	CASSFDGSSAEQYF	TGTGCCAGCAGCTTCGACGGGAGCAGTGCCGAGCAGTACTTC
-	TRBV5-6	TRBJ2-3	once	CASSPQAGGGTDTQYF	TGTGCCAGCAGCCCCCAGGCCGGGGGTGGCACAGATACGCAGTATTTT
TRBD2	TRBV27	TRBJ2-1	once	CASSSRLAGGNEQFF	TGTGCCAGCAGTTCAAGACTAGCGGGAGGCAATGAGCAGTTCTTC
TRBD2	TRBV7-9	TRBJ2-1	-	CASSPSRGDEQFF	TGTGCCAGCAGTCCTAGTCGGGGGGATGAGCAGTTCTTC
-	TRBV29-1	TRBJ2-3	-	CSVVPALSTDTQYF	TGCAGCGTTGTACCCGCGTTAAGCACAGATACGCAGTATTTT
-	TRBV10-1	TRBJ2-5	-	CASSEGREPGTQYF	TGCGCCAGCAGTGAGGGCAGGGAACCGGGGACCCAGTACTTC
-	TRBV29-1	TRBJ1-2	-	CSVDGADGGSANYGYTF	TGCAGCGTTGATGGGGCAGACGGGGGTAGTGCAAACTATGGCTACACCTTC
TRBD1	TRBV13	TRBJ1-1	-	CASRPWTGDPEAFF	TGTGCCAGCAGACCTTGGACAGGGGACCCTGAAGCTTTCTTT
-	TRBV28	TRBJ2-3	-	CASSYLPDSTDTQYF	TGTGCCAGCAGTTACCTTCCGGACAGCACAGATACGCAGTATTTT
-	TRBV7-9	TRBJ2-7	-	CASSSQKTGIPYEQYF	TGTGCCAGCAGCTCCCAAAAAACAGGGATTCCCTACGAGCAGTACTTC
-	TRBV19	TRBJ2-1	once	CASSILWDNEQFF	TGTGCCAGTAGTATTCTGTGGGACAATGAGCAGTTCTTC
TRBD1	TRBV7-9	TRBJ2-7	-	CASSQATGDRGYEQYF	TGTGCCAGCAGCCAAGCTACCGGGGACAGGGGGTACGAGCAGTACTTC
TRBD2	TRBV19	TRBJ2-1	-	CASSKAGAYNEQFF	TGTGCCAGTAGTAAAGCGGGAGCCTACAATGAGCAGTTCTTC